This T cell receptor (beta chain) was profiled in a study of human T cells and chemical hapten exposure. This clonotype was found many times. Antigen specificity is unknown. Time point here: patch test 3, about 24 weeks after DPC sensitization. Indicated treatment: therapeutic diphenylcyclopropenone sensitization with weekly scalp DPC. Blood collection happened ahead of applying each patch test. Donors, patients with alopecia ranging from 18 to 70 years old and judged suitable for DPC, provided samples. One entry per CDR3 protein results from TCRdb running MiXCR on the RACE reads. The sample has more than 80,000 distinct CDR3 sequences, approximately 11% seen once. Study results and caveats: Patch test score showed a positive correlation with PT1 expanded TCR counts. Because they had alopecia, donors may respond immunologically unlike healthy people.

The clonotype comes from a woman aged 50 to 60 with alopecia areata. Some clones in this sample may be carry-over from other donors' samples. The material was whole blood, obtained in connection with sensitization to the hapten diphenylcyclopropenone (DPC).

The CDR3: CASSSIFLGANYGYTF. CDR3 bases: TGTGCCAGCAGTTCCATCTTTCTCGGGGCGAACTATGGCTACACCTTC. This chain connects TRBV12-3 or TRBV12-4 to TRBJ1-2; TRBD1 might be the D (5 bases). The CDR3 is made up of 16 amino acids. V lost 4 bases, J lost 2 bases, and 17 bases lay in between.